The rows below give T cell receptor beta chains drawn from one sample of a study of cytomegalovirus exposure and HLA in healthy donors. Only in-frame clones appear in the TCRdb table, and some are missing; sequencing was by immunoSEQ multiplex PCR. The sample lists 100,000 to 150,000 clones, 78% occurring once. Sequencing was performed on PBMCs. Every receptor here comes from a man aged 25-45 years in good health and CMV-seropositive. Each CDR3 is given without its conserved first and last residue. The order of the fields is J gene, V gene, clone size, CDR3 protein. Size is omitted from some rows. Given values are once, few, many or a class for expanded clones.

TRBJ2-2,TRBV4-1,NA,ASSQEFRTGLTGELF
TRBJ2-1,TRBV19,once,ATRASEQF
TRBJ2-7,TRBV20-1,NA,RGQGSYEQY
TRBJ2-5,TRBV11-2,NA,ASRVAGGGQETQY
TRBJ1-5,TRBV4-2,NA,ASSQEEGNRNQPQH
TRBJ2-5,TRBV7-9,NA,ASSLPQTSGRVPEETQY
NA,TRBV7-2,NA,ASSFSSYEQY
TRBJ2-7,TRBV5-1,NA,ASSPHKDSGSLSSYEQY
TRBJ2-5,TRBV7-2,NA,ASSPLGGGQETQY
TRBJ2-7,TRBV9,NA,ASSVAESSYEQY
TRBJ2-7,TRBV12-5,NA,ASGFSTYEQY
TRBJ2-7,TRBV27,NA,ASSSDRDHEQY
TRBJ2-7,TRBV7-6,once,ASSLAGQSYEQY
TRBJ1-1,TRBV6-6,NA,ASSPGQLMNTEAF
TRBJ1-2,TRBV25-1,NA,ASSYAGGANYGYT
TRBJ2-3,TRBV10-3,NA,AISAGTSGFTDTQY
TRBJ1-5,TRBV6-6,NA,ASSRQGVGQPQH
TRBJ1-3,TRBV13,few,ASSLVLSWDKGGNTIY
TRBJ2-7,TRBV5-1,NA,ASRRLAGVPNYEQY
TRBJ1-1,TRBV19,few,ASSIEQNTEAF
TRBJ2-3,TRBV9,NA,ASSENPGTRHTDTQY
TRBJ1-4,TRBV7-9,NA,ASGNRQGDKLF
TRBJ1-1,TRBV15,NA,ATSPVTGNPEAF
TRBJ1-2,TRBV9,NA,ASSVAGGASGYT
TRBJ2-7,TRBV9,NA,ASYRDRGYGYEQY
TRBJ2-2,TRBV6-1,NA,ASSGGTAEMTGELF
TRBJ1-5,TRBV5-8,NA,ASSSGTAYQPQH
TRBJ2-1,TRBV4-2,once,ASSHEAGGGNEQF
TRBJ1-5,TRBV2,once,ASREEITGGQPQH
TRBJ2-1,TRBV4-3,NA,ASSQDLGGQGLGEQF
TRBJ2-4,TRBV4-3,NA,ASSLTRGLAGHKNIQY
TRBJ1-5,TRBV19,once,ASSRAGAPGPQH